This is a list of T cell receptor beta chains from one sample in a study of T cell responses to AZD1222 COVID-19 vaccine. The table came from immunoSEQ multiplex PCR; TCRdb's copy has only in-frame clones and leaves some out. The repertoire holds under 140,000 clones, 81% seen once, with roughly 4.8% in the top ten. Sequences were derived from peripheral blood, sampled on day 0 of AZD1222 vaccination. The source of these receptors is an adult in good health. The CDR3 runs from the conserved cysteine through the conserved F or W. A D gene is named only where the DNA matches it firmly. The size entry is marked missing in some rows and otherwise reads once, few, many or a size class.

v_call,d_call,j_call,clone_size,cdr3_nt,cdr3_aa
TRBV5-1,-,TRBJ2-3,-,TGCGCCAGCAGCTCGGCTCGGGTTCGGGAATTCACAGATACGCAGTATTTT,CASSSARVREFTDTQYF
TRBV5-1,TRBD1,TRBJ1-4,-,TGCGCCAGCAGCGCGGGACAGGGGAATGAAAAACTGTTTTTT,CASSAGQGNEKLFF
TRBV3-1/TRBV3-2,TRBD1,TRBJ1-2,-,TGTGCCAGCAGCCATTTCGACAGGGCCTATGGCTACACCTTC,CASSHFDRAYGYTF
TRBV5-4,-,TRBJ1-3,-,TGTGCCAGCAGCTTAGCCAGCTCTGGAAACACCATATATTTT,CASSLASSGNTIYF
TRBV19,-,TRBJ2-5,once,TGTGCCAGTAGTATAGCGGGAGATTTTCGAGTCAGGGTGGAGACCCAGTACTTC,CASSIAGDFRVRVETQYF
TRBV19,-,TRBJ2-3,once,TGTGCCAGTAGTAATTCAGATACGCAGTATTTT,CASSNSDTQYF
TRBV27,TRBD1,TRBJ1-6,-,TGTGCCAGCTGCCCGGGCTGGGACAGGGCTGATTCACCCCTCCACTTT,CASCPGWDRADSPLHF
TRBV6-5,TRBD1,TRBJ1-5,-,TGTGCCAGCAGTCGGACAGGTCTCAATCAGCCCCAGCATTTT,CASSRTGLNQPQHF
TRBV5-1,-,TRBJ1-1,-,TGCGCCAGCAGCCTAAGTCGACAGACGAACACTGAAGCTTTCTTT,CASSLSRQTNTEAFF
TRBV11-2,TRBD2,TRBJ2-1,few,TGTGCCAGCAGCATCACTAGCGGGAGGGCCCATGAGCAGTTCTTC,CASSITSGRAHEQFF
TRBV12-5,TRBD1,TRBJ1-2,-,TGTGCTAGTGGCCAACCCAAAGGGGACAGCTTC,CASGQPKGDSF
TRBV18,TRBD1,TRBJ1-2,-,TGTGCCAGCTCACCTTCCGGGACAGCTAACTATGGCTACACCTTC,CASSPSGTANYGYTF
TRBV6-2/TRBV6-3,TRBD2,TRBJ2-5,-,TGTGCCAGCAGTCTTCTGGGGACTAGCGGGGAGACCCAGTACTTC,CASSLLGTSGETQYF
TRBV5-4,TRBD2,TRBJ2-1,once,TGTGCCAGCAGGGCGGGGGGGCATTGGAACGAGCAGTTCTTC,CASRAGGHWNEQFF
TRBV28,TRBD1,TRBJ2-2,few,TGTGCCAGCAGCCTTGGGACAGGGGGCCTCGGGGAGCTGTTTTTT,CASSLGTGGLGELFF
TRBV4-3,-,TRBJ1-2,-,TGCGCCAGCAGCCAGAGATATCGGGGAGGAGATGGCTACACCTTC,CASSQRYRGGDGYTF
TRBV7-2,-,TRBJ1-5,once,TGTGCCAGCAGCTTAGCGTTGCAGGTCGTTCAGCCCCAGCATTTT,CASSLALQVVQPQHF
TRBV7-9,TRBD2,TRBJ2-3,-,TGTGCCAGCAGCTTAGCGTCGGGGGGTGGAGATACGCAGTATTTT,CASSLASGGGDTQYF
TRBV3-1/TRBV3-2,-,TRBJ1-1,-,TGTGCCAGCAGCCAATCCGGGACTGGAACTTTCTTT,CASSQSGTGTFF
TRBV5-5,-,TRBJ1-4,few,TGTGCCAGCAGCTTCCAGGGAACTGAAAAACTGTTTTTT,CASSFQGTEKLFF
TRBV6-5,-,TRBJ1-4,once,TGTGCCAGCAACCCCGGACAGCATGAAAAACTGTTTTTT,CASNPGQHEKLFF
TRBV30,-,TRBJ2-7,-,TGTGCCTGGCGGCCCCCCGTCTCCTACGAGCAGTACTTC,CAWRPPVSYEQYF
TRBV5-6,-,TRBJ2-7,-,TGTGCCAGCAACTCACTGAGCCTGAAAGACCCCTACGAGCAGTACTTC,CASNSLSLKDPYEQYF
TRBV5-1,-,TRBJ2-3,-,TGCGCCTCAAGGGGCGGTCATAGCACAGATACGCAGTATTTT,CASRGGHSTDTQYF
TRBV28,TRBD2,TRBJ2-2,-,TGTGCCAGCAGGAGGACTAGCGGGGGGAGGACCGGGGAGCTGTTTTTT,CASRRTSGGRTGELFF
TRBV30,TRBD1,TRBJ1-5,-,TGTGCCTGGGCTACTGGACAGGGGCCCCATCAGCCCCAGCATTTT,CAWATGQGPHQPQHF
TRBV5-1,-,TRBJ2-1,-,TGCGCCAGCAGCCTAGACAGGCAGGAGCAGTTCTTC,CASSLDRQEQFF
TRBV29-1,TRBD1,TRBJ2-7,-,TGCAGCGTTGGCGGGCAGGGGGACTACGAGCAGTACTTC,CSVGGQGDYEQYF
TRBV2,TRBD1,TRBJ1-6,few,TGTGCCAGCACAGGGGGCCTTAATTCACCCCTCCACTTT,CASTGGLNSPLHF
TRBV6-2/TRBV6-3,-,TRBJ2-5,-,TGTGCCAGCAGCCTCCCCAGCACGGGCCGGGAGACCCAGTACTTC,CASSLPSTGRETQYF
TRBV19,-,TRBJ1-1,-,TGTGCCAGTAGTTGGACCGGGGGCTTCGTCACTGAAGCTTTCTTT,CASSWTGGFVTEAFF
TRBV5-5,-,TRBJ1-2,-,TGTGCCAGCAGCTTGGGCAGCCCGGAGTATGGCTACACCTTC,CASSLGSPEYGYTF
TRBV9,TRBD1,TRBJ1-4,-,TGTGCCAGCAGCCCAAGACAGGGGGAAAAACTGTTTTTT,CASSPRQGEKLFF
TRBV24-1,TRBD2,TRBJ2-2,-,TGTGCCACCAGTGATACAGGACTAGCGGGGAACACCGGGGAGCTGTTTTTT,CATSDTGLAGNTGELFF
TRBV5-4,-,TRBJ2-7,-,TGTGCCAGCAGCTCGATCTACCTAGCCTCGGGTCCCTACGAGCAGTACTTC,CASSSIYLASGPYEQYF
TRBV18,-,TRBJ2-7,-,TGTGCCAGCTCACCAGGACGGATCCCCTACGAGCAGTACTTC,CASSPGRIPYEQYF
TRBV7-3,TRBD1,TRBJ1-5,-,TGTGCCAGCAGCAAAACCGGGACAGGGGGGGAGCCCCAGCATTTT,CASSKTGTGGEPQHF
TRBV18,TRBD2,TRBJ2-3,-,TGTGCCAGCTCACCAGGGCCCGTGGCTAGCGGGGGCACAGATACGCAGTATTTT,CASSPGPVASGGTDTQYF
TRBV12-3/TRBV12-4,-,TRBJ2-2,-,TGTGCCAGCAGCACCCTGCTCCGAGGGGAGCTGTTTTTT,CASSTLLRGELFF
TRBV5-6,-,TRBJ1-5,few,TGTGCCAGCAGCTTGATGGGACACATACAGCCCCAGCATTTT,CASSLMGHIQPQHF
TRBV11-2,-,TRBJ2-7,once,TGTGCCAGCAGCCACATACTAGCCCTCACCTACGAGCAGTACTTC,CASSHILALTYEQYF
TRBV3-1/TRBV3-2,-,TRBJ2-6,-,TGTGCCAGCAGCCATAAAACAAACCTAATGGGTTCTGGGGCCAACGTCCTGACTTTC,CASSHKTNLMGSGANVLTF
TRBV5-6,TRBD2,TRBJ2-1,-,TGTGCCAGCAGCTTAGGTCCGACTAGCGGGGGGAATGAGCAGTTCTTC,CASSLGPTSGGNEQFF
TRBV5-5,-,TRBJ2-6,-,TGTGCCAGCAGCTTGGGGGACTCTGGGGCCAACGTCCTGACTTTC,CASSLGDSGANVLTF
TRBV6-4,TRBD2,TRBJ2-7,few,TGTGCCAGCAGGGGACTATTGTTGCGGCAGTACTTC,CASRGLLLRQYF
TRBV4-3,TRBD1,TRBJ2-5,-,TGCGCCAGCAGCCAAGCCGGGACAGGGGGAGAGACCCAGTACTTC,CASSQAGTGGETQYF
TRBV10-3,-,TRBJ1-5,-,TGTGCCATCAGTGAGCTTGGTGGGGGGCCCCAGCATTTT,CAISELGGGPQHF
TRBV7-9,TRBD1,TRBJ2-5,-,TGTGCCAGCAGCTCAACAGGGGGAGTAGAGACCCAGTACTTC,CASSSTGGVETQYF
TRBV11-2,-,TRBJ1-5,-,TGTGCCAGCAGCTTAGACAGCCATAGCAATCAGCCCCAGCATTTT,CASSLDSHSNQPQHF
TRBV28,-,TRBJ1-4,-,TGTGCCAGCACCGGGTGGGGGGCCCTCGGGGATAATGAAAAACTGTTTTTT,CASTGWGALGDNEKLFF
TRBV11-3,-,TRBJ1-1,-,TGTGCCAGCAGCTTATCAGGGAACACTGAAGCTTTCTTT,CASSLSGNTEAFF
TRBV2,-,TRBJ1-1,-,TGTGCCAGCAGTGTCCGGGACTTGTCAGCTTTCTTT,CASSVRDLSAFF
TRBV28,-,TRBJ1-2,few,TGTGCCAGCAGTTTATGGGCCAGGGCTGGTGGCTACACCTTC,CASSLWARAGGYTF
TRBV4-2,-,TRBJ2-2,few,TGTGCCAGCAGCCAAGCGGGGCTCACCGGGGAGCTGTTTTTT,CASSQAGLTGELFF
TRBV7-2,-,TRBJ1-5,-,TGTGCCAGCAGCTTAGCGGTAGGGATAAGCAATCAGCCCCAGCATTTT,CASSLAVGISNQPQHF